A selection of T cell receptor beta chains follows, all from one sample in a study of blood T cells in healthy people across ages. Each CDR3 protein is one row after TCRdb ran MiXCR on the 5' RACE reads. The sample includes roughly 1.9 million distinct CDR3 sequences, about two fifths of them seen just once. What was sequenced was blood. The receptors derive from a human donor in good health. CDR3s include the opening cysteine and the closing phenylalanine or tryptophan. Each record gives: J gene, clone size, D gene, V gene, CDR3 protein, CDR3 DNA. The D gene is left open where the match is weak. A row's size may be missing; if present it is once, few, many or a size class.

J gene: TRBJ2-7
clone size: few
D gene: .
V gene: TRBV5-1
CDR3 protein: CASSLDPGAPLYEQYF
CDR3 DNA: TGCGCCAGCAGCTTGGACCCAGGGGCCCCTCTCTACGAGCAGTACTTC

J gene: TRBJ2-7
clone size: .
D gene: TRBD1
V gene: TRBV20-1
CDR3 protein: CSAATDRAYEQYF
CDR3 DNA: TGCAGTGCCGCCACGGACAGGGCTTACGAGCAGTACTTC

J gene: TRBJ1-2
clone size: few
D gene: .
V gene: TRBV7-9
CDR3 protein: CASSGSTNYGYTF
CDR3 DNA: TGTGCCAGCAGCGGCTCGACGAACTATGGCTACACCTTC

J gene: TRBJ1-2
clone size: .
D gene: .
V gene: TRBV2
CDR3 protein: CASSEADLNGYTF
CDR3 DNA: TGTGCCAGCAGTGAAGCGGATCTGAATGGCTACACCTTC

J gene: TRBJ2-4
clone size: .
D gene: TRBD1
V gene: TRBV6-5
CDR3 protein: CASTMTGLTKNIQYF
CDR3 DNA: TGTGCCAGCACTATGACAGGGTTGACCAAAAACATTCAGTACTTC

J gene: TRBJ2-1
clone size: few
D gene: .
V gene: TRBV7-2
CDR3 protein: CACSLEGQVSEQFF
CDR3 DNA: TGTGCCTGCAGCTTAGAGGGGCAGGTTAGTGAGCAGTTCTTC

J gene: TRBJ2-5
clone size: .
D gene: .
V gene: TRBV12-3/TRBV12-4
CDR3 protein: CASSFMGGHETQYF
CDR3 DNA: TGTGCCAGCAGTTTCATGGGGGGGCACGAGACCCAGTACTTC

J gene: TRBJ1-5
clone size: .
D gene: .
V gene: TRBV12-3/TRBV12-4
CDR3 protein: CASSLGPAQHF
CDR3 DNA: TGTGCCAGCAGTTTGGGTCCAGCCCAGCATTTT

J gene: TRBJ1-2
clone size: few
D gene: TRBD1
V gene: TRBV29-1
CDR3 protein: CSVGGTGVNYGYTF
CDR3 DNA: TGCAGCGTTGGTGGGACAGGGGTTAACTATGGCTACACCTTC

J gene: TRBJ1-5
clone size: .
D gene: .
V gene: TRBV28
CDR3 protein: CASSSRGRAQPQHF
CDR3 DNA: TGTGCCAGCAGTTCCCGGGGAAGGGCTCAGCCCCAGCATTTT

J gene: TRBJ1-2
clone size: once
D gene: .
V gene: TRBV4-3
CDR3 protein: CASSQDLDRRDGYTF
CDR3 DNA: TGCGCCAGCAGCCAAGATCTCGACCGTCGGGATGGCTACACCTTC

J gene: TRBJ2-3
clone size: .
D gene: TRBD2
V gene: TRBV3-1
CDR3 protein: CASELAGAEDTQYF
CDR3 DNA: TGTGCCAGTGAGCTAGCGGGGGCGGAAGATACGCAGTATTTT

J gene: TRBJ2-3
clone size: .
D gene: .
V gene: TRBV4-3
CDR3 protein: CASSQEAGASTDTQYF
CDR3 DNA: TGCGCCAGCAGCCAAGAGGCGGGGGCTAGCACAGATACGCAGTATTTT

J gene: TRBJ2-1
clone size: .
D gene: TRBD2
V gene: TRBV5-1
CDR3 protein: CASSFLLAGGRQGSNEQFF
CDR3 DNA: TGCGCCAGCAGCTTCTTGCTAGCGGGGGGGCGACAGGGGTCCAATGAGCAGTTCTTC

J gene: TRBJ1-5
clone size: few
D gene: TRBD1
V gene: TRBV7-2
CDR3 protein: CASSPSSDRPNQPQHF
CDR3 DNA: TGTGCCAGCAGCCCCAGCTCGGACAGGCCCAATCAGCCCCAGCATTTT

J gene: TRBJ2-1
clone size: .
D gene: TRBD2
V gene: TRBV9
CDR3 protein: CASTQDSGSSYNEQFF
CDR3 DNA: TGTGCCAGCACCCAAGATAGCGGGAGCTCCTACAATGAGCAGTTCTTC

J gene: TRBJ2-5
clone size: .
D gene: .
V gene: TRBV15
CDR3 protein: CATSSAGQTQYF
CDR3 DNA: TGTGCCACCTCCTCGGCAGGTCAGACCCAGTACTTC

J gene: TRBJ2-7
clone size: .
D gene: .
V gene: TRBV6-5
CDR3 protein: CAAGRWEQYF
CDR3 DNA: TGTGCCGCGGGCCGATGGGAGCAGTACTTC

J gene: TRBJ2-7
clone size: .
D gene: .
V gene: TRBV27
CDR3 protein: CASSLTGSYVEQYF
CDR3 DNA: TGTGCCAGCAGTTTAACAGGTTCCTACGTCGAGCAGTACTTC

J gene: TRBJ2-5
clone size: few
D gene: .
V gene: TRBV12-3/TRBV12-4
CDR3 protein: CASSTRPRSKETQYF
CDR3 DNA: TGTGCCAGCAGTACCCGCCCGAGGTCCAAAGAGACCCAGTACTTC

J gene: TRBJ2-1
clone size: few
D gene: .
V gene: TRBV20-1
CDR3 protein: CSALKSSYNEQFF
CDR3 DNA: TGCAGTGCTTTAAAGAGCTCCTACAATGAGCAGTTCTTC

J gene: TRBJ2-6
clone size: few
D gene: .
V gene: TRBV7-9
CDR3 protein: CAGSPALAGANVLTF
CDR3 DNA: TGTGCCGGCAGCCCCGCACTGGCTGGGGCCAACGTCCTGACTTTC

J gene: TRBJ1-2
clone size: few
D gene: TRBD1
V gene: TRBV10-3
CDR3 protein: CAIGQVGAEGYTF
CDR3 DNA: TGTGCCATCGGACAGGTTGGGGCGGAAGGCTACACCTTC

J gene: TRBJ2-3
clone size: .
D gene: TRBD1
V gene: TRBV20-1
CDR3 protein: CSASWRQGTDTQYF
CDR3 DNA: TGCAGTGCTAGTTGGAGACAGGGAACAGATACGCAGTATTTT

J gene: TRBJ2-4
clone size: few
D gene: .
V gene: TRBV6-2/TRBV6-3
CDR3 protein: CASSPDSKNIQYF
CDR3 DNA: TGTGCCAGCAGCCCGGACAGCAAAAACATTCAGTACTTC

J gene: TRBJ2-1
clone size: .
D gene: .
V gene: TRBV4-1
CDR3 protein: CASSLQRGADYNEQFF
CDR3 DNA: TGCGCCAGCAGCCTTCAACGGGGGGCCGATTACAATGAGCAGTTCTTC

J gene: TRBJ2-7
clone size: .
D gene: .
V gene: TRBV7-6
CDR3 protein: CASSDTKRSYEQYF
CDR3 DNA: TGTGCCAGCAGCGACACTAAACGAAGTTACGAGCAGTACTTC

J gene: TRBJ1-5
clone size: .
D gene: .
V gene: TRBV20-1
CDR3 protein: CSAAPGANQPQHF
CDR3 DNA: TGCAGTGCTGCCCCGGGGGCTAATCAGCCCCAGCATTTT

J gene: TRBJ2-3
clone size: few
D gene: TRBD2
V gene: TRBV4-3
CDR3 protein: CASSQGVAGELTDTQYF
CDR3 DNA: TGCGCCAGCAGCCAAGGGGTAGCGGGGGAACTCACAGATACGCAGTATTTT

J gene: TRBJ1-1
clone size: .
D gene: .
V gene: TRBV6-1
CDR3 protein: CASRPRPGNTEAFF
CDR3 DNA: TGTGCCAGCAGGCCTCGACCAGGGAACACTGAAGCTTTCTTT

J gene: TRBJ2-1
clone size: few
D gene: TRBD2
V gene: TRBV4-2
CDR3 protein: CASSPRWASGGVYEQFF
CDR3 DNA: TGTGCCAGCAGCCCTCGGTGGGCTAGCGGGGGAGTTTATGAGCAGTTCTTC